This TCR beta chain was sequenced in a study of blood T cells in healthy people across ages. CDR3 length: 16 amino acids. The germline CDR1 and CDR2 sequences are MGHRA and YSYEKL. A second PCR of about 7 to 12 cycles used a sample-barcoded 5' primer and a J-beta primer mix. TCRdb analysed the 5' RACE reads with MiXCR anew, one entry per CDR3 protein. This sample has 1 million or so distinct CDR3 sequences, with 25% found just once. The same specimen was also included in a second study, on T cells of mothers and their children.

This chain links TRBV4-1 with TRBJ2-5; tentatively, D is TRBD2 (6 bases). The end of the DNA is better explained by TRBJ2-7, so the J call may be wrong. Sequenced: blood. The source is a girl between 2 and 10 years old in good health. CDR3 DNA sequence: TGCGCCAGCAGCCAAGATTTCGTAGCGGAGGGCTACGAGCAGTACTTC. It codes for CASSQDFVAEGYEQYF.